This TCR beta chain was sequenced during a study of blood T cells in healthy people across ages. The study's findings and limits: Observed TCR beta diversity showed a strong correlation with the percentage of naive T cells as measured by flow cytometry. When one million T cells were used, diversity estimates were thought to be underestimates.

Then a second PCR, running roughly 7 to 11 cycles, was carried out with a sample-barcoded 5' primer and a J-beta primer mix. TCRdb reprocessed the 5' RACE reads via MiXCR and lists one record per CDR3 protein. The sample lists about 2 million distinct CDR3 sequences, roughly 52% occurring once. This CDR3 contains 16 residues. V lost 8 bases to trimming and J lost 0 bases, with 18 bases between them. The V gene's germline CDR1 is SNHLY and CDR2 FYNNEI. Details on this clonotype: Antigen: not known.

The draw of peripheral blood yielded ten milliliters from each donor. The chain recombines TRBV2 with TRBJ2-3; D is ambiguous. The sequenced material came from blood. This clonotype originated in a woman between 35 and 50 years old in good health. The CDR3 bases are TGTGCCAGCGGTCTACTGGTGGGAACTAGCACAGATACGCAGTATTTT. Amino acids: CASGLLVGTSTDTQYF.